Following are 9 T cell receptor beta chains from one sample sequenced in a study of glioma-infiltrating T cells. The iRepertoire nested amplicon-rescue multiplex PCR amplified TCR alpha and beta CDR3s from RNA. Each CDR3 protein gets one entry after TCRdb re-called the multiplex PCR reads with MiXCR. Of about 190,000 distinct CDR3 sequences in the sample, around 32% were seen once. Specimen: glioma tissue, nonneoplastic brain tissue, or PBMCs (not recorded which). These TCRs come from a human donor with low-grade glioma or glioblastoma, undergoing nonglioma brain surgery, or in good health (not recorded which).

A few counts support this clonotype. The chain combines TRBV18 with TRBJ2-1, with TRBD2 as a possible D gene (6 bases). The V end lost 3 bases, the J end lost 6 bases, and 15 bases lay between the germline ends. Germline-derived CDR1 and CDR2 are KGHSH and LQKENI. This CDR3 contains 15 residues. The CDR3 bases are TGTGCCAGCTCACCCGGCGGGGCCCTGAGCAATGAGCAGTTCTTC. Its protein is CASSPGGALSNEQFF.

V usage is TRBV7-2 and J usage is TRBJ2-7, with 12 bases that match TRBD2. The germline V gene has CDR1 SGHTA and CDR2 FQGNSA. J was trimmed by 2 bases and V by 0 bases; bases with no gene match: 8. The CDR3 loop spans 18 amino acids. The CDR3 is CASSLAQTSGSIPYEQYF. The CDR3 nucleotides read TGTGCCAGCAGCTTAGCCCAGACTAGCGGGAGTATTCCCTACGAGCAGTACTTC.

This clonotype was counted ten times or more. The V and J genes are TRBV24-1 and TRBJ2-5, with a weak D call TRBD1 (6 bases). This CDR3 is 14 amino acids long. V gave up 4 bases and J gave up 2 bases, with 10 bases separating them. Germline V gives CDR1 KGHDR, CDR2 SFDVKD. The chain's CDR3 is CATSDRGQQETQYF. For the CDR3, the DNA is TGTGCCACCAGTGACCGCGGACAGCAAGAGACCCAGTACTTC.

The V call is TRBV30, the J call TRBJ1-2, with D perhaps matching TRBD1 (5 bases). Germline V gives CDR1 GTSNPN, CDR2 SVGIG (reference sequence). The CDR3 runs to 12 residues. The V gene lost 1 base and the J gene lost 5 bases, with 8 bases spanning the gap. CDR3 amino acids: CAWSGGAYGYTF. CDR3 bases: TGTGCCTGGAGTGGTGGGGCTTATGGCTACACCTTC.

A note on this clonotype: A much bigger clone sits one base away, suggesting this may be a read error. This sequence joins TRBV24-1 and TRBJ1-5; 9 positions agree with TRBD1. Looked up from germline, CDR1 is KGHDR and CDR2 is SFDVKD. The CDR3 has 16 residues. CDR3 residues: CATSDATGGNNQHQHF. The CDR3 DNA follows: TGTGCCACCAGTGACGCCACAGGGGGCAACAATCAGCACCAGCATTTT.

The chain joins TRBV19 to TRBJ2-1, with a possible D match to TRBD2 (5 bases). The CDR3 loop spans 16 amino acids. The V end was cut by 8 bases, the J end by 6 bases, with 23 bases between. CDR1 is LNHDA and CDR2 is SQIVND in the germline V gene (reference sequence). CDR3 sequence: CASSNLGSWRGNEQFF. CDR3 DNA: TGTGCCAGTTCCAATTTAGGGAGCTGGAGAGGCAATGAGCAGTTCTTC.

This clonotype was detected many times. This sequence joins TRBV7-2 and TRBJ2-7; TRBD1 might be the D (5 bases). Trimming stripped 3 bases from V and 3 bases from J, with 12 bases between. CDR3 length: 14 amino acids. Germline CDR1 reads SGHTA; CDR2 reads FQGNSA. CDR3 in amino acids: CASSFRRQGYEQYF. The CDR3 bases are TGTGCCAGCAGCTTTCGAAGGCAGGGCTACGAGCAGTACTTC.

A note on this clonotype: Mismatch with germline at one junction end may stem from a read error. The chain recombines TRBV19 with TRBJ1-1, with 9 bases matching TRBD1. This CDR3 comprises 14 residues. The germline gives CDR1 LNHDA, CDR2 SQIVND (reference sequence). In DNA form, the CDR3 reads TGTGCCATTAGTGCGGGACAGGGTGGGACTGAAGCTTTCTTT. This encodes CAISAGQGGTEAFF.

This clonotype was counted at least ten times. The chain links TRBV4-2 to TRBJ2-7; the D gene could be TRBD1 or TRBD2 (5 bases each). With 3 bases removed from V and 0 bases from J, the gap between germline ends came to 15 bases. In germline, CDR1 is LGHNA, CDR2 YNFKEQ. The CDR3 length is 16 residues. This CDR3 reads CASSQAWGPNSYEQYF. The DNA of the CDR3 is TGTGCCAGCAGCCAGGCCTGGGGACCAAACTCCTACGAGCAGTACTTC.